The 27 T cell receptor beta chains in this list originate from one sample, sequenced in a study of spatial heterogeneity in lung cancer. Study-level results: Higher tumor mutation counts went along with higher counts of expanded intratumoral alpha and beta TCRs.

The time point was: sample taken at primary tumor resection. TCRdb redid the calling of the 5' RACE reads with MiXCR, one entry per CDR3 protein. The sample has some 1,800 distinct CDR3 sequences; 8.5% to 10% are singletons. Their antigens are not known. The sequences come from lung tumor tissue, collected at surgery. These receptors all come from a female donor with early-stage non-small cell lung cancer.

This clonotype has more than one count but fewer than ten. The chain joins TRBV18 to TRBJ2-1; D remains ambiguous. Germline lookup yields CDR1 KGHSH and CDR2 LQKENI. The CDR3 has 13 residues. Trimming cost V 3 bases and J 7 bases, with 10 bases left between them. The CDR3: CASSPRTGNEQFF. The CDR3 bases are TGTGCCAGCTCACCGAGGACGGGTAATGAGCAGTTCTTC.

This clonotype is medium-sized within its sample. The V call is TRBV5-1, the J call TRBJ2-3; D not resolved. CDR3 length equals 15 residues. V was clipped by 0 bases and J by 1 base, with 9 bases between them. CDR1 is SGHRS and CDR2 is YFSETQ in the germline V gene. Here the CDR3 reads CASSLEGFRTDTQYF. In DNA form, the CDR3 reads TGCGCCAGCAGCTTGGAGGGATTTCGCACAGATACGCAGTATTTT.

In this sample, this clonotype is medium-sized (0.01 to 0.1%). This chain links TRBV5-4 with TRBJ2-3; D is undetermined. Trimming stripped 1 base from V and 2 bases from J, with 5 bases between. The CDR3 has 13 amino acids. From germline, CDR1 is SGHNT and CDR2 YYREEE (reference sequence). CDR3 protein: CASSLPFTDTQYF. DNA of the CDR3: TGTGCCAGCAGCTTGCCGTTCACAGATACGCAGTATTTT.

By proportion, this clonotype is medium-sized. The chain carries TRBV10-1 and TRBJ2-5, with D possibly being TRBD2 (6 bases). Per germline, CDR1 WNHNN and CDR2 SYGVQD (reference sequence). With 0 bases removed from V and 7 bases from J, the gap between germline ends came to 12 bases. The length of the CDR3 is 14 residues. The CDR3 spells CASSESLAGGTQYF. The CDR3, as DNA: TGCGCCAGCAGTGAGTCACTAGCCGGGGGGACCCAGTACTTC.

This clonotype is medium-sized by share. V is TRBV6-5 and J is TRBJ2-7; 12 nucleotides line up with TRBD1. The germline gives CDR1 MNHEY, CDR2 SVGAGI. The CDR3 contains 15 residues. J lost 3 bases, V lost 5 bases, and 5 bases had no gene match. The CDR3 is CASSRGTGGRYEQYF. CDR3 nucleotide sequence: TGTGCCAGCAGTCGGGGGACAGGGGGCCGCTACGAGCAGTACTTC.

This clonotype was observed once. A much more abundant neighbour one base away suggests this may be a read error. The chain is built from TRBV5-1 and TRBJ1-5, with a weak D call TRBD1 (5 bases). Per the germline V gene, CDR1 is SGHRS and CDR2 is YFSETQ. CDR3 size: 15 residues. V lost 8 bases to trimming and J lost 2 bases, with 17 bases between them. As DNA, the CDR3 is TGCGCCAGAAGCCCGGACACTGGTGGCAATCAGCCCCAGCATTTT. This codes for CARSPDTGGNQPQHF.

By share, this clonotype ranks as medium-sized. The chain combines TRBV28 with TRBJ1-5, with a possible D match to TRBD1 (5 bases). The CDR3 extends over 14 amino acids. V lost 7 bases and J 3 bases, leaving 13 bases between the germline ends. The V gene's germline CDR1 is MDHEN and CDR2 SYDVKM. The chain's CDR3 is CASTLWGFNQPQHF. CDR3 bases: TGTGCCAGCACCCTTTGGGGGTTCAATCAGCCCCAGCATTTT.

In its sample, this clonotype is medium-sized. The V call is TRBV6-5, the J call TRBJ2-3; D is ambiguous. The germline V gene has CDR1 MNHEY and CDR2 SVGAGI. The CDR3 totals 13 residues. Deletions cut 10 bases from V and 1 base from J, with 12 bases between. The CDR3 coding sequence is TGTGCCACTATCGAGGCCGGCACAGATACGCAGTATTTT. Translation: CATIEAGTDTQYF.

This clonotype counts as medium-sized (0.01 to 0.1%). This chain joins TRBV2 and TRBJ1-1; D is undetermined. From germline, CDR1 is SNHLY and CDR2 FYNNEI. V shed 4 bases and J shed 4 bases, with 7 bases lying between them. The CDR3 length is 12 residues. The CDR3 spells CASSGYSTEAFF. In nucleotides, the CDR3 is TGTGCCAGCAGTGGATACAGCACTGAAGCTTTCTTT.

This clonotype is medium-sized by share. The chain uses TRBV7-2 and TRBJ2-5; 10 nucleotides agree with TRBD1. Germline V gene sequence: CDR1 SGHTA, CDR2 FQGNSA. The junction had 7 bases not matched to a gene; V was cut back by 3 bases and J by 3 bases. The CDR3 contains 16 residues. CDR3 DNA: TGTGCCAGCAGCTTCCGGGACAGGGGAGGAGAAGAGACCCAGTACTTC. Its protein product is CASSFRDRGGEETQYF. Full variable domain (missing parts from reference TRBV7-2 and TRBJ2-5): GAGVSQSPSNKVTEKGKDVELRCDPISGHTALYWYRQSLGQGLEFLIYFQGNSAPDKSGLPSDRFSAERTGGSVSTLTIQRTQQEDSAVYLCASSFRDRGGEETQYFGPGTRLLVL.

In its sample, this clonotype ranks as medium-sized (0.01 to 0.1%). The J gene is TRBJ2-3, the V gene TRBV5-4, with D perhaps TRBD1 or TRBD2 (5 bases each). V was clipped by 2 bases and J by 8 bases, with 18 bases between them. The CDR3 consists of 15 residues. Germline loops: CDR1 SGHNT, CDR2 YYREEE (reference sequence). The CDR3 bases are TGTGCCAGCAGCTTATACGGGCAGGGAAGCGGTACGCAGTATTTT. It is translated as CASSLYGQGSGTQYF.

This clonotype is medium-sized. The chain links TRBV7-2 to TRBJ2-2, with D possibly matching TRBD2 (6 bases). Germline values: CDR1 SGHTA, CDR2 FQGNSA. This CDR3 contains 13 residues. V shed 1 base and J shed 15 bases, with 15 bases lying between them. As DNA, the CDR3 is TGTGCCAGCAGCTTAGAAAGACTAGATAGGTTGTTTTTT. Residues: CASSLERLDRLFF. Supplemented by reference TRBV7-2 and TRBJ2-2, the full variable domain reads GAGVSQSPSNKVTEKGKDVELRCDPISGHTALYWYRQSLGQGLEFLIYFQGNSAPDKSGLPSDRFSAERTGGSVSTLTIQRTQQEDSAVYLCASSLERLDRLFFGEGSRLTVL.

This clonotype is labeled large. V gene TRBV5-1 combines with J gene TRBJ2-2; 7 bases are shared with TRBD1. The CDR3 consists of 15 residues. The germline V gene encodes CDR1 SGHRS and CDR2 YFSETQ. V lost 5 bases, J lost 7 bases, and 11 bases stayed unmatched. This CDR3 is CASRRSGTEVGELFF. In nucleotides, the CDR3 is TGCGCCAGCAGACGATCCGGGACAGAGGTCGGGGAGCTGTTTTTT.

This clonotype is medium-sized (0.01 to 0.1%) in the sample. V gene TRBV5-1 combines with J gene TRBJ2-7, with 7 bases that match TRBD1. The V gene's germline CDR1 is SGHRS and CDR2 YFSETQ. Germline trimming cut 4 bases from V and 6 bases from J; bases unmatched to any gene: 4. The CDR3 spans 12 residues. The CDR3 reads CASSPGQSEQYF. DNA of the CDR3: TGCGCCAGCAGCCCGGGACAGAGCGAGCAGTACTTC.

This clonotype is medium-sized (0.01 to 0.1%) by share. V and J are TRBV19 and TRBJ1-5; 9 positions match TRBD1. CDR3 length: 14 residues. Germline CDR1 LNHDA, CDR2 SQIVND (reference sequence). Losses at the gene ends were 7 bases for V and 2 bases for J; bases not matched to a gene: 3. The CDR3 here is CASKQGAGNQPQHF. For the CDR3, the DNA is TGTGCCAGTAAACAGGGGGCAGGCAATCAGCCCCAGCATTTT.

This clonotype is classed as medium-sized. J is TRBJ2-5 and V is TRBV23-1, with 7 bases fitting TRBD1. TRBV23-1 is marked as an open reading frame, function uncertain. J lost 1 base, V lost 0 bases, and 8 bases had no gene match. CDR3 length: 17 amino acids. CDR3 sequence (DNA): TGCGCCAGCAGTCAATCGGTGGAACAGGGGTTCCAAGAGACCCAGTACTTC. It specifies CASSQSVEQGFQETQYF.

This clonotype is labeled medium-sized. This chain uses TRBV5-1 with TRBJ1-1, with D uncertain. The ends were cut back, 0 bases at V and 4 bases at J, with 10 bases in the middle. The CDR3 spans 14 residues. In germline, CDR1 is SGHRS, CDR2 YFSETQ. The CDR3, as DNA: TGCGCCAGCAGCTTGGGAGTGGAGGGCACTGAAGCTTTCTTT. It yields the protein CASSLGVEGTEAFF.

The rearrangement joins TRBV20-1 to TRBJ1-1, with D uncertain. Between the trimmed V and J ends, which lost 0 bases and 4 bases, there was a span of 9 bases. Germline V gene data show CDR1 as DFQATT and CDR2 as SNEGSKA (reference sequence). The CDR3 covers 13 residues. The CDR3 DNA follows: TGCAGTGCTAGAGAGGGAGTCAGCACTGAAGCTTTCTTT. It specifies CSAREGVSTEAFF.

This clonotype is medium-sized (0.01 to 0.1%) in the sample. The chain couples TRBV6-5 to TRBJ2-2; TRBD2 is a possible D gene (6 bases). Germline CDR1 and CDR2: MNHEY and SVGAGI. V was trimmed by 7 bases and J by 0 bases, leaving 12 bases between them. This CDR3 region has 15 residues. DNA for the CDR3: TGTGCCAGCATCCCAGCGGGTGCGAACACCGGGGAGCTGTTTTTT. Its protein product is CASIPAGANTGELFF.

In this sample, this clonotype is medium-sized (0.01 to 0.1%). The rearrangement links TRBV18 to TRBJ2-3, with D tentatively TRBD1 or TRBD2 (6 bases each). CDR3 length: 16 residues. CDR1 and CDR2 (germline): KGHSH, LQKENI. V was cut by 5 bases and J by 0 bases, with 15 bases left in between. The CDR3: CASSTLGGTSTDTQYF. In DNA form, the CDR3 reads TGTGCCAGCTCAACCCTAGGGGGGACCAGCACAGATACGCAGTATTTT.

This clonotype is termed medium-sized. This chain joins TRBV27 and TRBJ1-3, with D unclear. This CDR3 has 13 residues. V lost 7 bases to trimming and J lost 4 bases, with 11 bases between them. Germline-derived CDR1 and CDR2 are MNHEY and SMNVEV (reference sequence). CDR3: CASKTVGGNTIYF. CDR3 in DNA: TGTGCCAGCAAAACAGTTGGGGGAAACACCATATATTTT.

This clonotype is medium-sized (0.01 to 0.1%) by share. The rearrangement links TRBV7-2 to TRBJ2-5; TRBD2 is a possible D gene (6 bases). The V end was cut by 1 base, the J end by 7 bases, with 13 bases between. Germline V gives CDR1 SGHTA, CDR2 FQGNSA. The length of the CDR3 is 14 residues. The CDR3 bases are TGTGCCAGCAGCTTAGGACGGGACTCTGTGACCCAGTACTTC. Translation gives CASSLGRDSVTQYF. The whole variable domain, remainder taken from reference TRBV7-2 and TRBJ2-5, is GAGVSQSPSNKVTEKGKDVELRCDPISGHTALYWYRQSLGQGLEFLIYFQGNSAPDKSGLPSDRFSAERTGGSVSTLTIQRTQQEDSAVYLCASSLGRDSVTQYFGPGTRLLVL.

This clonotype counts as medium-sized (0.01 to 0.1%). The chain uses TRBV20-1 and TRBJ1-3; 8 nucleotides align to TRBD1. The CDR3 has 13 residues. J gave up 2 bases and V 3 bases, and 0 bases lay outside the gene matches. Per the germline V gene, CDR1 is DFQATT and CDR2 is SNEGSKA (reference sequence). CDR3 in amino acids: CSARTGAGNTIYF. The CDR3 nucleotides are TGCAGTGCTAGGACAGGGGCTGGAAACACCATATATTTT.

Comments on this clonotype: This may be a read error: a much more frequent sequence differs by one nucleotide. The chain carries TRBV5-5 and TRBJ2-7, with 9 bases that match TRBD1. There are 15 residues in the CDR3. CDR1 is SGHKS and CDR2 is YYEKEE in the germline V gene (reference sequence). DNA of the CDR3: TGTGCCATCAGCGCGCCGGGACAGGGATCCTACGAGCAGTACTTC. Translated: CAISAPGQGSYEQYF.

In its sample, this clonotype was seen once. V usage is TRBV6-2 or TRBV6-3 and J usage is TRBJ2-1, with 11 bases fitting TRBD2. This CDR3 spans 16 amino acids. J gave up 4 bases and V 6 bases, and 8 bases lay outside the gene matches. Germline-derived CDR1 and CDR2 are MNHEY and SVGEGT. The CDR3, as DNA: TGTGCCAGCAGGAACCCGGGACTAGCGGTATACAATGAGCAGTTCTTC. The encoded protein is CASRNPGLAVYNEQFF.

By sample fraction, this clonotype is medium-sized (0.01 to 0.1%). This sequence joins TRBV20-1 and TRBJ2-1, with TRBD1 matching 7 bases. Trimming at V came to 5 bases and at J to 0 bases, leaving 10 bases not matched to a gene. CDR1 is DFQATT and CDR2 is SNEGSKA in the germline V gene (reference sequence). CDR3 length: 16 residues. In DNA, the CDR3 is TGCAGTGCTGTGAGTAAATCAGGGGGCTCCTACAATGAGCAGTTCTTC. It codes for CSAVSKSGGSYNEQFF.

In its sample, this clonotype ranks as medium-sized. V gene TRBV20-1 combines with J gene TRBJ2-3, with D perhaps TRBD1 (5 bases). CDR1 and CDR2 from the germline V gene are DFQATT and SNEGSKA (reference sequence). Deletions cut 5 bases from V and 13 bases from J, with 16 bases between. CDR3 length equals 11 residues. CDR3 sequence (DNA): TGCAGTGCTCTCATGTGGGGCCAGGAGTATTTT. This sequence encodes CSALMWGQEYF.